These T cell receptor beta chains were read from a single sample in a study of cytomegalovirus exposure and HLA in healthy donors. The repertoire was sequenced with immunoSEQ multiplex PCR; TCRdb's copy has only in-frame clones and lacks some. The sample shows around 200,000 clones, roughly four fifths of them seen only once. Sequencing was carried out using PBMCs. These receptors originate from a woman between 40 and 55 years old in good health and CMV-seronegative. Each CDR3 is given with its conserved first and last residue. Each record gives: CDR3 protein, CDR3 DNA, V gene, clone size, D gene, J gene. D genes are given only for firm matches. For some rows the clone size is stated as once, few or many, or as a class when expanded; others skip it.

CDR3 protein: CASTASGRRREQFF
CDR3 DNA: TGTGCCAGCACCGCTAGCGGGAGACGTCGGGAGCAGTTCTTC
V gene: TRBV27
clone size: NA
D gene: TRBD2
J gene: TRBJ2-1

CDR3 protein: CASKRQGLYEQYF
CDR3 DNA: TGTGCCAGCAAACGTCAGGGACTATACGAGCAGTACTTC
V gene: TRBV7-8
clone size: NA
D gene: TRBD2
J gene: TRBJ2-7

CDR3 protein: CAWRTGFTTFSPLHF
CDR3 DNA: TGTGCCTGGAGAACAGGGTTTACAACCTTCTCACCCCTCCACTTT
V gene: TRBV30
clone size: NA
D gene: NA
J gene: TRBJ1-6

CDR3 protein: CASKGGGSDTIYF
CDR3 DNA: TGTGCCAGCAAGGGTGGAGGTAGTGACACCATATATTTT
V gene: TRBV9
clone size: NA
D gene: NA
J gene: TRBJ1-3

CDR3 protein: CAISRTENTEAFF
CDR3 DNA: TGTGCCATCAGTCGGACAGAGAACACTGAAGCTTTCTTT
V gene: TRBV10-3
clone size: few
D gene: NA
J gene: TRBJ1-1

CDR3 protein: CASSSDRRGIGVPGGLYYEQYF
CDR3 DNA: TGTGCCAGCAGTTCCGACCGCCGTGGAATTGGGGTTCCGGGAGGACTTTACTACGAGCAGTACTTC
V gene: TRBV27
clone size: NA
D gene: TRBD2
J gene: TRBJ2-7

CDR3 protein: CASSLGQGDGYTF
CDR3 DNA: TGTGCCAGCAGCTTAGGGCAGGGCGATGGCTACACCTTC
V gene: TRBV7-9
clone size: once
D gene: NA
J gene: TRBJ1-2

CDR3 protein: CASSGSGRDTQYF
CDR3 DNA: TGTGCCAGCAGCGGTAGCGGGAGAGATACGCAGTATTTT
V gene: TRBV28
clone size: once
D gene: TRBD2
J gene: TRBJ2-3

CDR3 protein: CASSYSTGTYGYTF
CDR3 DNA: TGTGCCAGCAGTTACTCGACAGGGACCTATGGCTACACCTTC
V gene: TRBV6-5
clone size: NA
D gene: TRBD1
J gene: TRBJ1-2

CDR3 protein: CASSNSLQGFSYEQYF
CDR3 DNA: TGTGCCAGCAGCAACTCCCTACAGGGGTTTTCCTACGAGCAGTACTTC
V gene: TRBV5-6
clone size: NA
D gene: TRBD1
J gene: TRBJ2-7

CDR3 protein: CASRLLQQPQHF
CDR3 DNA: TGTGCCAGCAGGTTATTACAGCAGCCCCAGCATTTT
V gene: TRBV6-1
clone size: NA
D gene: NA
J gene: TRBJ1-5

CDR3 protein: CSVPSNHEQYF
CDR3 DNA: TGCAGCGTTCCTAGCAACCACGAGCAGTACTTC
V gene: TRBV29-1
clone size: NA
D gene: NA
J gene: TRBJ2-7

CDR3 protein: CAWTTGARGEQYF
CDR3 DNA: TGTGCCTGGACTACAGGGGCACGGGGCGAGCAGTACTTC
V gene: TRBV30
clone size: once
D gene: TRBD1
J gene: TRBJ2-7

CDR3 protein: CASAESGRAGDTQYF
CDR3 DNA: TGTGCCAGTGCTGAGAGCGGGAGGGCCGGAGATACGCAGTATTTT
V gene: TRBV2
clone size: NA
D gene: TRBD2
J gene: TRBJ2-3

CDR3 protein: CASRAPGLAGYEQYF
CDR3 DNA: TGTGCCAGCAGAGCTCCGGGACTAGCGGGTTACGAGCAGTACTTC
V gene: TRBV6-1
clone size: NA
D gene: TRBD2
J gene: TRBJ2-7

CDR3 protein: CASSLVFLAGVSYNEQFF
CDR3 DNA: TGTGCCAGCAGCTTGGTTTTCCTAGCGGGAGTATCCTACAATGAGCAGTTCTTC
V gene: TRBV5-8
clone size: NA
D gene: TRBD2
J gene: TRBJ2-1

CDR3 protein: CASSRIIGQAGGEQYF
CDR3 DNA: TGCGCCAGCAGCCGAATCATAGGACAGGCCGGGGGCGAGCAGTACTTC
V gene: TRBV4-1
clone size: NA
D gene: NA
J gene: TRBJ2-7

CDR3 protein: CASSPGLALDTQYF
CDR3 DNA: TGTGCCAGCAGCCCCGGACTAGCGTTGGATACGCAGTATTTT
V gene: TRBV7-2
clone size: NA
D gene: TRBD2
J gene: TRBJ2-3

CDR3 protein: CASSPGLRGTEAFF
CDR3 DNA: TGTGCCAGCTCACCGGGGTTAAGGGGCACTGAAGCTTTCTTT
V gene: TRBV18
clone size: NA
D gene: NA
J gene: TRBJ1-1

CDR3 protein: CASGLVWTSGFSYNEQFF
CDR3 DNA: TGTGCTAGTGGTTTGGTATGGACTAGCGGTTTCTCCTACAATGAGCAGTTCTTC
V gene: TRBV12-5
clone size: NA
D gene: TRBD2
J gene: TRBJ2-1

CDR3 protein: CASSYGQGDYEQYF
CDR3 DNA: TGTGCCAGCAGCTATGGACAGGGGGACTACGAGCAGTACTTC
V gene: TRBV5-6
clone size: NA
D gene: TRBD1
J gene: TRBJ2-7

CDR3 protein: CASSWDRGRGEQYF
CDR3 DNA: TGTGCCAGCAGTTGGGACAGGGGGCGAGGCGAGCAGTACTTC
V gene: TRBV6-5
clone size: NA
D gene: TRBD1
J gene: TRBJ2-7

CDR3 protein: CASSLLGTSNEQFF
CDR3 DNA: TGTGCCAGCAGCTTGCTGGGGACTAGCAATGAGCAGTTCTTC
V gene: TRBV7-2
clone size: few
D gene: TRBD2
J gene: TRBJ2-1

CDR3 protein: CASSISLNTEAFF
CDR3 DNA: TGTGCCAGTAGTATCTCCCTGAACACTGAAGCTTTCTTT
V gene: TRBV19
clone size: NA
D gene: NA
J gene: TRBJ1-1

CDR3 protein: CASSQDPGQGGSNQPQHF
CDR3 DNA: TGTGCCAGCAGCCAAGATCCGGGACAGGGGGGGAGCAATCAGCCCCAGCATTTT
V gene: TRBV4-2
clone size: NA
D gene: TRBD1
J gene: TRBJ1-5

CDR3 protein: CASSLGLAEYNEQFF
CDR3 DNA: TGTGCCAGCAGCTTGGGGCTAGCGGAGTACAATGAGCAGTTCTTC
V gene: TRBV11-3
clone size: NA
D gene: TRBD2
J gene: TRBJ2-1

CDR3 protein: CAYHSGQGAGELFF
CDR3 DNA: TGTGCCTATCACTCGGGACAGGGAGCCGGGGAGCTGTTTTTT
V gene: TRBV30
clone size: NA
D gene: TRBD1
J gene: TRBJ2-2

CDR3 protein: CATFPGGSGVEQYF
CDR3 DNA: TGCGCCACCTTCCCCGGGGGCAGCGGGGTCGAGCAGTACTTC
V gene: TRBV10-2
clone size: NA
D gene: NA
J gene: TRBJ2-7

CDR3 protein: CASNNRVGNQPQHF
CDR3 DNA: TGTGCCAGCAACAACAGGGTCGGCAATCAGCCCCAGCATTTT
V gene: TRBV6-5
clone size: NA
D gene: NA
J gene: TRBJ1-5

CDR3 protein: CASSQTWADSDTQYF
CDR3 DNA: TGTGCCAGCAGCCAAACGTGGGCAGATTCAGATACGCAGTATTTT
V gene: TRBV14
clone size: NA
D gene: NA
J gene: TRBJ2-3

CDR3 protein: CASSQAGFGSGAFF
CDR3 DNA: TGTGCCAGCAGCCAAGCGGGATTTGGATCCGGAGCTTTCTTT
V gene: TRBV4-2
clone size: NA
D gene: NA
J gene: TRBJ1-1

CDR3 protein: CASTPLGGGSGNTIYF
CDR3 DNA: TGTGCCAGCACTCCCCTGGGAGGGGGCTCTGGAAACACCATATATTTT
V gene: TRBV28
clone size: few
D gene: NA
J gene: TRBJ1-3

CDR3 protein: CASSDPSTGGYEKLFF
CDR3 DNA: TGTGCCAGCAGTGACCCCTCGACAGGGGGCTATGAAAAACTGTTTTTT
V gene: TRBV25-1
clone size: NA
D gene: TRBD1
J gene: TRBJ1-4

CDR3 protein: CASSARYEQYF
CDR3 DNA: TGTGCCAGCAGCGCACGGTACGAGCAGTACTTC
V gene: TRBV21-1
clone size: NA
D gene: NA
J gene: TRBJ2-7

CDR3 protein: CASSMLAGGEETQYF
CDR3 DNA: TGTGCCAGCAGCATGCTAGCGGGAGGGGAGGAGACCCAGTACTTC
V gene: TRBV11-2
clone size: NA
D gene: TRBD2
J gene: TRBJ2-5

CDR3 protein: CASSLVSQAYEQYF
CDR3 DNA: TGTGCCAGCAGCTTGGTGTCGCAGGCCTACGAGCAGTACTTC
V gene: TRBV5-5
clone size: NA
D gene: NA
J gene: TRBJ2-7

CDR3 protein: CASSSEFSTNEKLFF
CDR3 DNA: TGTGCCAGCAGCTCAGAATTTTCCACTAATGAAAAACTGTTTTTT
V gene: TRBV7-2
clone size: NA
D gene: NA
J gene: TRBJ1-4

CDR3 protein: CASSSQTGGTEAFF
CDR3 DNA: TGTGCCAGCAGTTCCCAGACAGGGGGCACTGAAGCTTTCTTT
V gene: TRBV27
clone size: NA
D gene: TRBD1
J gene: TRBJ1-1

CDR3 protein: CASSRQGDLDEQFF
CDR3 DNA: TGCGCCAGCAGCCGACAGGGGGATTTGGATGAGCAGTTCTTC
V gene: TRBV5-1
clone size: once
D gene: TRBD1
J gene: TRBJ2-1

CDR3 protein: CASSPGTRGAEQYF
CDR3 DNA: TGTGCCAGCAGCCCCGGGACTAGAGGCGCCGAGCAGTACTTC
V gene: TRBV9
clone size: NA
D gene: TRBD2
J gene: TRBJ2-7